This T cell receptor (beta chain) was profiled in a study of blood T cell repertoires in COVID-19. For the study at large: The study drew acute and convalescent COVID-19 samples from the United States, Italy and Spain. T cells, B-cell-depleted T cells, or PBMCs provided the cDNA or gDNA that served as material.

Germline V gene sequence: CDR1 SGHRS, CDR2 YFSETQ. The V segment lost 4 bases and the J segment 0 bases; nucleotides outside the gene matches: 4. The CDR3 spans 14 residues. The table came from immunoSEQ multiplex PCR; TCRdb's copy has only in-frame clones and leaves some out. The sample consists of 70,000 to 85,000 clones, about 92% of them appearing once. The origin of this receptor is a human donor in a cohort sampled during active COVID-19. What was sequenced was peripheral blood. The chain links TRBV5-1 to TRBJ2-7, with 7 bases lining up with TRBD1. CDR3 residues: CASSQDRDSYEQYF. Written as DNA, the CDR3 is TGCGCCAGCAGCCAAGACAGGGACTCCTACGAGCAGTACTTC.